A single TCR beta chain is shown here with its context. Per the original methods: By means of reference gene primer amplification, nucleated cell counts were estimated. Profiling relied on immunoSEQ multiplex PCR, and the TCRdb table lists in-frame clones only, not all of them. V and J calls and clone size are as listed in that table; D and trimming were resolved from the DNA. Of about 40,000 clones listed, about 85% were seen once; the top ten hold 25% to 30%. This sample was taken from a study of blood T cell repertoires in COVID-19. Whole-study context: Acute and convalescent COVID-19 samples came from the United States, Italy and Spain. Nucleic acid was either cDNA or gDNA, and it came from T cells, B-cell-depleted T cells, or PBMCs.

The CDR3 covers 13 residues. Trimming shortened V by 0 bases and J by 3 bases, and 6 bases separated the two germline ends. The germline CDR1 and CDR2 sequences are SGHNT and YENEEA. The V gene is TRBV11-3, the J gene TRBJ2-7; no clear D gene. The specimen was peripheral blood. The clonotype originates from an elderly man with active or convalescent COVID-19. CDR3: CASSLDQNYEQYF. The CDR3 DNA is TGTGCCAGCAGCTTAGATCAAAACTACGAGCAGTACTTC. Full variable domain (outside the CDR3, taken from reference TRBV11-3 and TRBJ2-7): EAGVVQSPRYKIIEKKQPVAFWCNPISGHNTLYWYLQNLGQGPELLIRYENEEAVDDSQLPKDRFSAERLKGVDSTLKIQPAELGDSAVYLCASSLDQNYEQYFGPGTRLTVT.